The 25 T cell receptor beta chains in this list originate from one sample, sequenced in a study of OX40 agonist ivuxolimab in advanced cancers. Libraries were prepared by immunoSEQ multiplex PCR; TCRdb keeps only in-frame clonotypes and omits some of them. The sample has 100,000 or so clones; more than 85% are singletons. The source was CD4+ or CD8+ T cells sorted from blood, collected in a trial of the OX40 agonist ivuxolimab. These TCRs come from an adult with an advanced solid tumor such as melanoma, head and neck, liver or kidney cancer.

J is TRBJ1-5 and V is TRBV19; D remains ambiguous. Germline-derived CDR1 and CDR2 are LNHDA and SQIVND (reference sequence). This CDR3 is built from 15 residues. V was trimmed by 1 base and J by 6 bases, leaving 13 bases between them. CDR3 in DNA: TGTGCCAGTAGTATAGGTACCGGGGAGGGTCAGCCCCAGCATTTT. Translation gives CASSIGTGEGQPQHF.

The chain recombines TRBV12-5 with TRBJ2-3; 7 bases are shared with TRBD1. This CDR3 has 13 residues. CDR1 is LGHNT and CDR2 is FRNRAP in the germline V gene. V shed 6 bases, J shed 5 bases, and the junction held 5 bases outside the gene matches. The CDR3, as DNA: TGTGCTAGTGGCGGGGACAGCCGAGATACGCAGTATTTT. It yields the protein CASGGDSRDTQYF.

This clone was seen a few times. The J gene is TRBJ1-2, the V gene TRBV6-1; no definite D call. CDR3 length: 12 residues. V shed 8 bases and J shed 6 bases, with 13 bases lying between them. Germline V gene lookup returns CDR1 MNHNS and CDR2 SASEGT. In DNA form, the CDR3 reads TGTGCCAGCCAGAGGAGGGCTCATGGCTACACCTTC. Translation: CASQRRAHGYTF.

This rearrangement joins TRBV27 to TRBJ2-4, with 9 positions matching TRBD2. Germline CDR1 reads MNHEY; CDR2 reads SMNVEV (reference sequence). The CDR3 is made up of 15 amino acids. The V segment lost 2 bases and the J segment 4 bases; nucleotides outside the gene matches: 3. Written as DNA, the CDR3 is TGTGCCAGCAGTTTAAGACTAGCGGATAAAAACATTCAGTACTTC. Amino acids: CASSLRLADKNIQYF.

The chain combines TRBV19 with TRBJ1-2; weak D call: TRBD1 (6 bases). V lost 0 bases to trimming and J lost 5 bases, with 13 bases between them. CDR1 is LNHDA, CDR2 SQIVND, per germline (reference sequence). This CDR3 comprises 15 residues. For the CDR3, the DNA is TGTGCCAGTAGTATAGATCAGGGGATAGATTATGGCTACACCTTC. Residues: CASSIDQGIDYGYTF.

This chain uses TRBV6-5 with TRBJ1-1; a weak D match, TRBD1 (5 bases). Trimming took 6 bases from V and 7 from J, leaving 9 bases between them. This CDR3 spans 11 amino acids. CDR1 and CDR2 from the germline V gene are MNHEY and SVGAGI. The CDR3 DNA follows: TGTGCCAGCAGAAACGGGGGTGAAGCTTTCTTT. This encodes CASRNGGEAFF.

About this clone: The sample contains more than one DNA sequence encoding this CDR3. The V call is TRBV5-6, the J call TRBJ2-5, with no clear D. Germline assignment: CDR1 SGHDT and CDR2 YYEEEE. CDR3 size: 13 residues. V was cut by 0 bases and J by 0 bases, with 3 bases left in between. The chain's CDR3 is CASSLGNQETQYF. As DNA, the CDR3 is TGTGCCAGCAGCTTGGGGAACCAAGAGACCCAGTACTTC.

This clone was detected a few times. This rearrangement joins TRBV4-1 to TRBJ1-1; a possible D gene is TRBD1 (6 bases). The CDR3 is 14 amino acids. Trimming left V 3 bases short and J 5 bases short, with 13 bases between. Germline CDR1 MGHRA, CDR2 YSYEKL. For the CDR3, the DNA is TGCGCCAGCAGCCAGGGACAAGGGGGGACTGAAGCTTTCTTT. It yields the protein CASSQGQGGTEAFF.

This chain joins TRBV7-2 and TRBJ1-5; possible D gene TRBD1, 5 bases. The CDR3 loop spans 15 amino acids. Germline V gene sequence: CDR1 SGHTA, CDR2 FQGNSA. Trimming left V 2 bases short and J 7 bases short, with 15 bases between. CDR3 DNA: TGTGCCAGCAGCTTATGGGCGGACATAAACCAGCCCCAGCATTTT. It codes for CASSLWADINQPQHF. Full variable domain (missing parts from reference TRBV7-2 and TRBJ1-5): GAGVSQSPSNKVTEKGKDVELRCDPISGHTALYWYRQSLGQGLEFLIYFQGNSAPDKSGLPSDRFSAERTGGSVSTLTIQRTQQEDSAVYLCASSLWADINQPQHFGDGTRLSIL.

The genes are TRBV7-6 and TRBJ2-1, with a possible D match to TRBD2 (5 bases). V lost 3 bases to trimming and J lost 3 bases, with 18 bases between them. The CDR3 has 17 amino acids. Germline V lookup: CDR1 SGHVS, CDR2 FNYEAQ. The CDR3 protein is CASSLRSRTQLYNEQFF. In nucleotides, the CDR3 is TGTGCCAGCAGCTTGCGGTCTAGGACTCAGCTCTACAATGAGCAGTTCTTC.

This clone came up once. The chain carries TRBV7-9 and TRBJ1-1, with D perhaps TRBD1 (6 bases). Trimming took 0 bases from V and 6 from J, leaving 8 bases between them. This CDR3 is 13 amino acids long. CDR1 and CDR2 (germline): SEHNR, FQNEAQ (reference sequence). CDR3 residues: CASSLAQGAEAFF. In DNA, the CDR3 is TGTGCCAGCAGCTTAGCACAGGGTGCTGAAGCTTTCTTT.

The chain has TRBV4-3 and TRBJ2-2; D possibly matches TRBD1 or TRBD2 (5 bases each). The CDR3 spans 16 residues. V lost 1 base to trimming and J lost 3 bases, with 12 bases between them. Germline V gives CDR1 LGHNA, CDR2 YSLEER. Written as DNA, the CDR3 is TGCGCCAGCAGCCAAGTCGAGGGGTTGGACACCGGGGAGCTGTTTTTT. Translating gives CASSQVEGLDTGELFF.

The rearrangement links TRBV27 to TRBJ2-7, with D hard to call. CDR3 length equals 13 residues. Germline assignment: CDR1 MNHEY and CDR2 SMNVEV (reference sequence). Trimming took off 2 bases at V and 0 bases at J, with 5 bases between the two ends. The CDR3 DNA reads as TGTGCCAGCAGTTTAAGTGTCTCCTACGAGCAGTACTTC. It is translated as CASSLSVSYEQYF.

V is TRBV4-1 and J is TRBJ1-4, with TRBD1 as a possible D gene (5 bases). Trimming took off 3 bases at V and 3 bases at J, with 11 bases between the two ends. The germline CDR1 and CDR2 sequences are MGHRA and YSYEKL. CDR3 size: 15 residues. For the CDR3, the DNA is TGCGCCAGCAGCCACACATTAGGGGCTAATGAAAAACTGTTTTTT. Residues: CASSHTLGANEKLFF.

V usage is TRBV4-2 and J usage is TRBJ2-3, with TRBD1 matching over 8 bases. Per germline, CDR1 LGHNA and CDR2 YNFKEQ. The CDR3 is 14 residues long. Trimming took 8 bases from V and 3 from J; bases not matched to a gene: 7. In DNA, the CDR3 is TGTGCCAGCGTAGGACAGGGTGCGACAGATACGCAGTATTTT. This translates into CASVGQGATDTQYF.

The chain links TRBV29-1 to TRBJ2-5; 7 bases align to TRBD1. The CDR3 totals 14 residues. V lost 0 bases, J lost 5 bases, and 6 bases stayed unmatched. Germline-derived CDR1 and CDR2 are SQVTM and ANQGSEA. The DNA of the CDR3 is TGCAGCGTTGAAGATCTAAACAGGGGCGAGACCCAGTACTTC. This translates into CSVEDLNRGETQYF.

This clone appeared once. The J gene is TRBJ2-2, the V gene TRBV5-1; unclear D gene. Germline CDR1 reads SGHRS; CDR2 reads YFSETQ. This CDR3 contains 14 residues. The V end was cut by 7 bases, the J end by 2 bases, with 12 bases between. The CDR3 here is CASPNPSNTGELFF. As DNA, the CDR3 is TGCGCCAGCCCAAACCCCTCAAACACCGGGGAGCTGTTTTTT.

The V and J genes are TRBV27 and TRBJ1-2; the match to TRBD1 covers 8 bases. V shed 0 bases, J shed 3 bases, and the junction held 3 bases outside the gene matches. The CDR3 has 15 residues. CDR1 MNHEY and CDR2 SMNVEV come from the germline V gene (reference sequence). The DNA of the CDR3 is TGTGCCAGCAGTTTATCCCACAGGGGGGACTATGGCTACACCTTC. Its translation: CASSLSHRGDYGYTF.

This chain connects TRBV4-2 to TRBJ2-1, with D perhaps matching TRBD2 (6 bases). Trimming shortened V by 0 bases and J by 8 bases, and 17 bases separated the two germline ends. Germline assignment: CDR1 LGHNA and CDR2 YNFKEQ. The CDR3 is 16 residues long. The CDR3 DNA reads TGTGCCAGCAGCCAAGATTTTGGGCGGGACCTCGATGAGCAGTTCTTC. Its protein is CASSQDFGRDLDEQFF.

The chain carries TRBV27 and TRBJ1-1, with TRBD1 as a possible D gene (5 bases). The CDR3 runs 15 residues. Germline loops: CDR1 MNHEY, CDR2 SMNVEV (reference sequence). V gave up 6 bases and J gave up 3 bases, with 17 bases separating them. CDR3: CASSSFQGGDTEAFF. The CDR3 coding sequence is TGTGCCAGCAGCTCCTTTCAGGGAGGGGACACTGAAGCTTTCTTT.

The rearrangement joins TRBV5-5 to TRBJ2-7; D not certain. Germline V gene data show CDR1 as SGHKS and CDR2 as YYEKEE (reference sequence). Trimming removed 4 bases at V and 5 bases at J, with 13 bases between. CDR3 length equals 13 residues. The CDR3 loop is CASSLPTWNEQYF. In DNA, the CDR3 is TGTGCCAGCAGCCTCCCCACTTGGAACGAGCAGTACTTC. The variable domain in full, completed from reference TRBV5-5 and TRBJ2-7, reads DAGVTQSPTHLIKTRGQQVTLRCSPISGHKSVSWYQQVLGQGPQFIFQYYEKEERGRGNFPDRFSARQFPNYSSELNVNALLLGDSALYLCASSLPTWNEQYFGPGTRLTVT.

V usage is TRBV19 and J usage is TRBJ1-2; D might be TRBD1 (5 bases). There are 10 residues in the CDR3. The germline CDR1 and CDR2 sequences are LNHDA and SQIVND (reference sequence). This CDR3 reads CASSRDGYTF. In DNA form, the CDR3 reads TGTGCGAGTTCCAGGGACGGCTACACCTTC.

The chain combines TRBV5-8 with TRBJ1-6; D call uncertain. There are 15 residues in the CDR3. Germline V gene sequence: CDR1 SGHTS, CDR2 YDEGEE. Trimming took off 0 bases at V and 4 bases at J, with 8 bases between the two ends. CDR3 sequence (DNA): TGTGCCAGCAGCTTGGAGGGCCTTTATAATTCACCCCTCCACTTT. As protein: CASSLEGLYNSPLHF.

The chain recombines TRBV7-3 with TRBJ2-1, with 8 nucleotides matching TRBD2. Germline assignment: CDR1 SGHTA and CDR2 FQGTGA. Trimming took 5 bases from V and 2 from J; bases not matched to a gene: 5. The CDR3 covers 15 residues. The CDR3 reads CASSRTSGPYNEQFF. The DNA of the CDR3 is TGTGCCAGCAGCCGAACTAGCGGACCCTACAATGAGCAGTTCTTC. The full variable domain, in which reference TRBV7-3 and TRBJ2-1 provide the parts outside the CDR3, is GAGVSQTPSNKVTEKGKYVELRCDPISGHTALYWYRQSLGQGPEFLIYFQGTGAADDSGLPNDRFFAVRPEGSVSTLKIQRTERGDSAVYLCASSRTSGPYNEQFFGPGTRLTVL.

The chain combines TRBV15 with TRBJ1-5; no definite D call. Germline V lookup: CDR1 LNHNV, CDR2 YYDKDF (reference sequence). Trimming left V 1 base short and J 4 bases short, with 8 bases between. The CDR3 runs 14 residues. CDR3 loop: CATSRVIENQPQHF. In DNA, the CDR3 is TGTGCCACCAGCAGAGTCATAGAGAATCAGCCCCAGCATTTT.